The clone carrying this T cell receptor beta chain was seen ten or more times. RNA transcripts yielded amplified TCR beta CDR3 regions. The HTBI primer set served for first-round RT-PCR of the TCR CDR3. TCRdb independently ran MiXCR on the multiplex PCR reads; one entry per CDR3 protein. The profile shows roughly 840,000 distinct CDR3 sequences, 38% of them singletons. This sample was included in a study of T cells in Graves' hyperthyroidism and ophthalmopathy. The sequence came from a man younger than 35 with Graves' hyperthyroidism. Material: blood.

CDR3 nucleotides: TGCAGCGTTCCCCAGTGGGGGAAAGATGGCTACACCTTC. Its translation is CSVPQWGKDGYTF. This chain joins TRBV29-1 and TRBJ1-2, with a tentative D call TRBD1 (5 bases). Per germline, CDR1 SQVTM and CDR2 ANQGSEA. Trimming stripped 5 bases from V and 6 bases from J, with 16 bases between. The CDR3 runs to 13 residues.